This T cell receptor beta chain stems from a study of blood T cell repertoires in COVID-19. Whole-study context: The United States, Italy and Spain provided the acute and convalescent COVID-19 samples. Nucleic acid was either cDNA or gDNA, and it came from T cells, B-cell-depleted T cells, or PBMCs.

Authors' analysis steps: Cell counts per sample came from amplifying reference gene primers. TCRdb's copy holds only in-frame clones and misses some; the assay was immunoSEQ multiplex PCR. V and J calls and clone size are those listed in that table; D and trimming were worked out from the DNA. The repertoire includes around 300,000 clones, around 86% of them detected once, and 0.9% to 1% sits in the top ten. Per germline, CDR1 LGHDT and CDR2 YNNKEL (reference sequence). The CDR3 runs 13 residues. Trimming took off 4 bases at V and 3 bases at J, with 10 bases between the two ends. The clonotype comes from a woman between 40 and 55 years old who had recovered from COVID-19. The chain combines TRBV3-1 (or the pseudogene TRBV3-2) with TRBJ2-7; D perhaps matches TRBD1 (6 bases). Material: peripheral blood. CDR3 nucleotides: TGTGCCAGCAGCCGAGACAGGTTCTACGAGCAGTACTTC. Protein product: CASSRDRFYEQYF.